Below, 20 T cell receptor beta chains from the same sample are listed, as sequenced in a study of OX40 agonist ivuxolimab in advanced cancers. Produced via immunoSEQ multiplex PCR; TCRdb's table is partial and in-frame only. Of about 68,000 clones listed, approximately 90% are singletons. Sequencing used CD4+ or CD8+ T cells sorted from blood, obtained in a trial of the OX40 agonist ivuxolimab. These receptors all come from an adult with an advanced solid tumor such as melanoma, head and neck, liver or kidney cancer.

The J gene is TRBJ1-4, the V gene TRBV10-2; D is perhaps TRBD1 (6 bases). From germline, CDR1 is WSHSY and CDR2 SAAADI. The CDR3 is 16 amino acids. Deletions cut 0 bases from V and 5 bases from J, with 13 bases between. The CDR3 sequence: CASSESGGGRNEKLFF. The CDR3 DNA reads as TGCGCCAGCAGTGAGTCGGGGGGGGGCCGAAATGAAAAACTGTTTTTT.

The chain uses TRBV29-1 and TRBJ1-1; D gene unclear. Germline loops: CDR1 SQVTM, CDR2 ANQGSEA. This CDR3 region has 13 residues. Trimming cost V 7 bases and J 3 bases, with 15 bases left between them. Written as DNA, the CDR3 is TGCAGCGGGGCAGGTAGCGGGGACACTGAAGCTTTCTTT. The encoded protein is CSGAGSGDTEAFF.

The chain uses TRBV30 and TRBJ2-2; no reliable D call. Germline V gives CDR1 GTSNPN, CDR2 SVGIG (reference sequence). The length of the CDR3 is 15 residues. V lost 3 bases, J lost 1 base, and 12 bases lay in between. Here the CDR3 reads CAWRRNSQNTGELFF. Written as DNA, the CDR3 is TGTGCCTGGAGAAGGAATTCCCAGAACACCGGGGAGCTGTTTTTT.

The chain combines TRBV6-1 with TRBJ2-7; D not resolved. This CDR3 has 14 amino acids. V dropped 7 bases and J dropped 3 bases, with 16 bases sitting between them. The V gene's germline CDR1 is MNHNS and CDR2 SASEGT. The CDR3 reads CASNGVMGYYEQYF. The CDR3 DNA follows: TGTGCCAGCAATGGGGTTATGGGCTACTACGAGCAGTACTTC.

This chain uses TRBV19 with TRBJ2-1, with D perhaps given as TRBD1 or TRBD2 (5 bases each). Germline CDR1 reads LNHDA; CDR2 reads SQIVND (reference sequence). The CDR3 contains 15 residues. Trimming took off 6 bases at V and 1 base at J, with 13 bases between the two ends. The CDR3 loop is CASSLGTASYNEQFF. CDR3 in DNA: TGTGCCAGTAGCCTCGGGACCGCTTCCTACAATGAGCAGTTCTTC.

The chain is built from TRBV19 and TRBJ1-1, with TRBD1 matching over 7 bases. The CDR3 totals 15 residues. V dropped 3 bases and J dropped 2; count of bases not matched to a gene: 6. Germline CDR1 is LNHDA and CDR2 is SQIVND (reference sequence). The CDR3 DNA follows: TGTGCCAGTAGTATTCTGGCAGGGGGAAACACTGAAGCTTTCTTT. This codes for CASSILAGGNTEAFF.

This sequence joins TRBV19 and TRBJ1-5; 7 bases agree with TRBD1. Germline CDR1 and CDR2: LNHDA and SQIVND (reference sequence). V shed 3 bases, J shed 1 base, and the junction held 3 bases outside the gene matches. The CDR3 covers 15 residues. The CDR3 spells CASSINRGSNQPQHF. In DNA form, the CDR3 reads TGTGCCAGTAGTATTAACAGGGGAAGCAATCAGCCCCAGCATTTT.

V and J are TRBV2 and TRBJ1-3; no clear D gene. Trimming left V 2 bases short and J 2 bases short, with 13 bases between. From germline, CDR1 is SNHLY and CDR2 FYNNEI. This CDR3 has 16 residues. The CDR3 region is CASSETRQLAGNTIYF. The CDR3 DNA sequence: TGTGCCAGCAGTGAAACGCGACAACTCGCTGGAAACACCATATATTTT.

In this sample, this clone turned up once. The chain employs TRBV7-8 and TRBJ1-1; D is ambiguous. Trimming took off 4 bases at V and 0 bases at J, with 12 bases between the two ends. Germline-derived CDR1 and CDR2 are SGHVS and FQNEAQ. CDR3 size: 15 residues. CDR3 residues: CASSSRTAVNTEAFF. As DNA, the CDR3 is TGTGCCAGCAGCTCTCGGACGGCAGTGAACACTGAAGCTTTCTTT.

The rearrangement joins TRBV9 to TRBJ2-3; D possibly matches TRBD1 or TRBD2 (5 bases each). V lost 0 bases and J lost 0, with 11 bases in between. The CDR3 is 16 residues long. The V gene's germline CDR1 is SGDLS and CDR2 YYNGEE. Here the CDR3 reads CASSVVGETSTDTQYF. CDR3 nucleotide sequence: TGTGCCAGCAGCGTAGTGGGGGAAACTAGCACAGATACGCAGTATTTT.

V is TRBV25-1 and J is TRBJ2-3; D may be TRBD2 (6 bases). Per the germline V gene, CDR1 is MGHDK and CDR2 is SYGVNS. Trimming removed 2 bases from V and 3 bases from J, with 12 bases in between. This CDR3 comprises 15 residues. In DNA, the CDR3 is TGTGCCAGCAGTGAAGGCCGGGAGCGGACAGATACGCAGTATTTT. Encoded protein: CASSEGRERTDTQYF.

This chain links TRBV7-6 with TRBJ2-7, with 10 bases lining up with TRBD1. V was pared by 1 base and J by 4 bases, with 4 bases of the junction left unmatched. In germline, CDR1 is SGHVS, CDR2 FNYEAQ. The CDR3 loop spans 15 amino acids. The CDR3 DNA follows: TGTGCCAGCAGCTTAGGGGGACAGGGGAGGTACGAGCAGTACTTC. Its translation is CASSLGGQGRYEQYF.

In this sample, this clone turned up a few times. The J gene is TRBJ2-5, the V gene TRBV11-3, with TRBD1 matching 10 bases. The CDR3 runs 15 residues. V shed 5 bases and J 5 bases; nucleotides not matched to a gene: 8. CDR1 is SGHNT and CDR2 is YENEEA in the germline V gene. CDR3 in DNA: TGTGCCAGCAGCCCGGGACAGGGGCGGCGGGAGACCCAGTACTTC. Amino acid sequence: CASSPGQGRRETQYF.

This CDR3 is CASSQRAGRNGYTF. The DNA of the CDR3 is TGTGCCAGCAGCCAAAGGGCAGGGAGAAATGGCTACACCTTC. J is TRBJ1-2 and V is TRBV14; maybe TRBD1 (5 bases). This CDR3 contains 14 residues. V lost 2 bases to trimming and J lost 6 bases, with 13 bases between them. Germline CDR1 and CDR2: SGHDN and FVKESK. Complete variable domain (other parts from reference TRBV14 and TRBJ1-2): EAGVTQFPSHSVIEKGQTVTLRCDPISGHDNLYWYRRVMGKEIKFLLHFVKESKQDESGMPNNRFLAERTGGTYSTLKVQPAELEDSGVYFCASSQRAGRNGYTFGSGTRLTVV.

The chain has TRBV6-1 and TRBJ1-2; D gene uncertain. This CDR3 is built from 13 residues. Trimming cost V 9 bases and J 5 bases, with 16 bases left between them. Germline V gene lookup returns CDR1 MNHNS and CDR2 SASEGT. The CDR3 is CASLRLWAYGYTF. In DNA form, the CDR3 reads TGTGCCAGTCTGCGCCTATGGGCGTATGGCTACACCTTC.

V is TRBV11-3 and J is TRBJ2-7; 8 positions match TRBD1. This CDR3 contains 12 residues. The J segment lost 5 bases and the V segment lost 5 bases, leaving 2 bases of the junction unmatched. Germline V gives CDR1 SGHNT, CDR2 YENEEA. The CDR3 loop is CASSETGDEQYF. The CDR3 nucleotides are TGTGCCAGCAGCGAGACAGGGGACGAGCAGTACTTC.

V usage is TRBV6-5 and J usage is TRBJ2-7; D is unresolved. Germline CDR1 is MNHEY and CDR2 is SVGAGI. Trimming stripped 6 bases from V and 6 bases from J, with 21 bases between. The CDR3 covers 15 residues. As DNA, the CDR3 is TGTGCCAGCAGACTAACCTTAGGAATACCCCTCGAGCAGTACTTC. This translates into CASRLTLGIPLEQYF.

This clone was observed a few times. The chain couples TRBV6-5 to TRBJ2-2, with no clear D. The CDR3 is 13 residues long. V lost 9 bases and J 7 bases, leaving 15 bases between the germline ends. In germline, CDR1 is MNHEY, CDR2 SVGAGI. CDR3 residues: CASAQGPLGELFF. The CDR3 bases are TGTGCCAGTGCACAAGGCCCCCTCGGGGAGCTGTTTTTT.

The J gene is TRBJ2-1, the V gene TRBV13; TRBD2 matches 9 bases. After removal of 3 bases from V and 8 bases from J, the junction contained 8 bases not matched to a gene. CDR1 and CDR2 (germline): PRHDT, FYEKMQ (reference sequence). This CDR3 spans 15 amino acids. Here the CDR3 reads CASSFSSGAGDEQFF. The CDR3 bases are TGTGCCAGCAGCTTTTCTAGCGGGGCTGGGGATGAGCAGTTCTTC.

This clone has just one count. This chain's CDR3 is CASIGAYEQYF. CDR3 DNA sequence: TGTGCCAGCATAGGGGCCTACGAGCAGTACTTC. This chain uses TRBV6-1 with TRBJ2-7; possible D gene TRBD1, 5 bases. Germline V gene lookup returns CDR1 MNHNS and CDR2 SASEGT. Deletions cut 7 bases from V and 2 bases from J, with 6 bases between. The CDR3 length is 11 residues.